The clone carrying this T cell receptor (beta chain) was counted between two and nine times. Its antigen is undetermined. Trimming cost V 10 bases and J 3 bases; bases outside gene matches: 4. The CDR3 runs to 13 residues. Germline assignment: CDR1 SEHNR and CDR2 FQNEAQ (reference sequence). This sample is part of a study of human T cells and chemical hapten exposure. Findings and caveats of the study: TCRs whose frequency exceeded 1 in 1000 remained the same following DPC sensitization.

The study's library attached unique molecular identifiers to single cDNA molecules. Each CDR3 protein is one row after TCRdb ran MiXCR on the RACE reads. The sample records under 200,000 distinct CDR3 sequences, 28% being singletons. This sample's time point: patch test 3, about 24 weeks after DPC sensitization. This sample's treatment: therapeutic diphenylcyclopropenone sensitization with weekly scalp DPC. The clonotype was recovered from a woman between 18 and 29 years old with alopecia areata. Some clones in this sample may be carry-over from other donors' samples. V is TRBV7-9 and J is TRBJ2-2; TRBD1 aligns across 8 bases. Sequenced material: whole blood, taken in connection with sensitization to the hapten diphenylcyclopropenone (DPC). The CDR3 nucleotides are TGTGCCAAAGACAGGGGCCACACCGGGGAGCTGTTTTTT. Protein: CAKDRGHTGELFF.